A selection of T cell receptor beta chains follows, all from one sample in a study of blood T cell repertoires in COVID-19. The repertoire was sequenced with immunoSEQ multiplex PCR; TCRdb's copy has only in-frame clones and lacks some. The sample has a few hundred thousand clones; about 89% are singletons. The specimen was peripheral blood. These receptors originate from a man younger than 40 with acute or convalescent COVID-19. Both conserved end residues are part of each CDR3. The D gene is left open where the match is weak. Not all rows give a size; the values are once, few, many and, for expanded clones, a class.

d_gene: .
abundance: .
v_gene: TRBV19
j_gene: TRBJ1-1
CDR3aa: CASSIVGPGNTEAFF
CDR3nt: TGTGCCAGTAGTATAGTGGGCCCCGGGAACACTGAAGCTTTCTTT

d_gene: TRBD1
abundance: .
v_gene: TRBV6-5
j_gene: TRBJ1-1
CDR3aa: CASSTGATEAFF
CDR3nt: TGTGCCAGCAGCACAGGGGCTACTGAAGCTTTCTTT

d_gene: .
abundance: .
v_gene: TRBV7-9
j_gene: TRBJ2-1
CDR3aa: CASSPRQLTYNEQFF
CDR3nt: TGTGCCAGCAGCCCCCGACAGTTAACCTACAATGAGCAGTTCTTC

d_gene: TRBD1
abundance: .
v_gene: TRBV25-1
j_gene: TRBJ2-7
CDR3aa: CASTLQGAKSSEQYF
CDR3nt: TGTGCCAGCACCTTACAGGGGGCAAAGTCAAGCGAGCAGTACTTC

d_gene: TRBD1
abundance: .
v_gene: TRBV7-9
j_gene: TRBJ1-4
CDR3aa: CASSFGTGGTNEKLFF
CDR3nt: TGTGCCAGCAGCTTCGGGACAGGAGGGACTAATGAAAAACTGTTTTTT

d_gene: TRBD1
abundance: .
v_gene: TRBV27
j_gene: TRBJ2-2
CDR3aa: CASSLSGTGTGELFF
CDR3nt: TGTGCCAGCAGTTTGTCCGGGACAGGGACCGGGGAGCTGTTTTTT

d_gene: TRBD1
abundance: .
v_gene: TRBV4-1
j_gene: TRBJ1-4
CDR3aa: CASSPASGQGKRITNEKLFF
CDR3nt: TGCGCCAGCAGCCCAGCAAGTGGACAGGGGAAAAGAATAACTAATGAAAAACTGTTTTTT

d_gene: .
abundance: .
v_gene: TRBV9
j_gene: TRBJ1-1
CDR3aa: CASSGTEPNTEAFF
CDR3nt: TGTGCCAGCAGCGGGACAGAGCCGAACACTGAAGCTTTCTTT

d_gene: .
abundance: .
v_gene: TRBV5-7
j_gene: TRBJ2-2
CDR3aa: CASSCEGTLFTGELFF
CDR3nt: TGTGCCAGCAGCTGCGAGGGGACACTCTTCACCGGGGAGCTGTTTTTT

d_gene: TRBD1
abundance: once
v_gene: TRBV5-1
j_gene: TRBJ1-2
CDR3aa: CASSAPGQNYGYTF
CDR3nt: TGCGCCAGCAGCGCACCGGGACAGAACTATGGCTACACCTTC

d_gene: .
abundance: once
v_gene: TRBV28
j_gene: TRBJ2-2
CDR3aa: CASSVPYTGELFF
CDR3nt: TGTGCCAGCAGCGTCCCGTACACCGGGGAGCTGTTTTTT

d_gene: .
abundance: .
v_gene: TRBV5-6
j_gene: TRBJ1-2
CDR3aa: CASSYRDWDSRNGYTF
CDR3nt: TGTGCCAGCAGCTACCGGGACTGGGACTCCCGGAACGGCTACACCTTC

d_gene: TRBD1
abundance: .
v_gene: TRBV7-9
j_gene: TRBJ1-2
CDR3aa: CASGDRGYGYTF
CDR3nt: TGTGCCAGCGGAGACAGGGGATATGGCTACACCTTC

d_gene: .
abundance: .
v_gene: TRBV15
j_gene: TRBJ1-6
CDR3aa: CATSTVFTREKSPLHF
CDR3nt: TGTGCCACCAGCACCGTGTTTACCAGGGAAAAATCCCCCCTCCACTTT

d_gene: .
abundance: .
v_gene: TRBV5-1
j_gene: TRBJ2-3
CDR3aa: CASSLGGQITDTQYF
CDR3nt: TGCGCCAGCAGCTTGGGGGGCCAAATCACAGATACGCAGTATTTT

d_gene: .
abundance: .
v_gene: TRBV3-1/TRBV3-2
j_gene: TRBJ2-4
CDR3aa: CASSQDLLAKNIQYF
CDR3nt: TGTGCCAGCAGCCAAGATCTCCTAGCCAAAAACATTCAGTACTTC

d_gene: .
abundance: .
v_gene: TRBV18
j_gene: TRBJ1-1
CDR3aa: CASSPRQLNTEAFF
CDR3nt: TGTGCCAGCTCACCAAGACAGCTTAACACTGAAGCTTTCTTT

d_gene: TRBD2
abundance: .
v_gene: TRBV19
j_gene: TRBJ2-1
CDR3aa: CASSITSGYNEQFF
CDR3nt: TGTGCCAGTAGTATCACTAGCGGATACAATGAGCAGTTCTTC

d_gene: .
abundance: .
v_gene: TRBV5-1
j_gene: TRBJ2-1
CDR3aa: CASSSGWLGNEQFF
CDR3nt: TGCGCCAGCAGCTCCGGGTGGTTGGGCAATGAGCAGTTCTTC

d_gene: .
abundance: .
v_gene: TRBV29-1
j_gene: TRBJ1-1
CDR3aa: CSVLGLRAFF
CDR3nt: TGCAGCGTGTTAGGACTGAGAGCTTTCTTT

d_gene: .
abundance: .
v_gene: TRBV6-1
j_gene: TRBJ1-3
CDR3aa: CASSEAFFSGNTIYF
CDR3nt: TGTGCCAGCAGTGAAGCATTCTTCTCTGGAAACACCATATATTTT

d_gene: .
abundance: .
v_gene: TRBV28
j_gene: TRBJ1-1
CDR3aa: CASWESGARTEAFF
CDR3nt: TGTGCCAGTTGGGAGTCAGGGGCGCGGACTGAAGCTTTCTTT

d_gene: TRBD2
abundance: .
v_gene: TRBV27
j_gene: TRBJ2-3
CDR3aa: CASSLAGERTDTQYF
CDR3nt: TGTGCCAGCAGTTTAGCGGGGGAGCGCACAGATACGCAGTATTTT

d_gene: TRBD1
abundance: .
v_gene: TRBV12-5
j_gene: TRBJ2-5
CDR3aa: CASGRGQGIETQYF
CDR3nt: TGTGCTAGTGGACGGGGACAGGGGATAGAGACCCAGTACTTC

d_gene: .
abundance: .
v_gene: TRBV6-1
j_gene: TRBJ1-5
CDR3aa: CASSEAGLNQPQHF
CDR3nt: TGTGCCAGCAGTGAGGCAGGGTTGAATCAGCCCCAGCATTTT

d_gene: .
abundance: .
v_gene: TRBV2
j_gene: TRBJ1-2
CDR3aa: CASSELGAYGYTF
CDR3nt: TGTGCCAGCAGTGAATTGGGGGCGTATGGCTACACCTTC

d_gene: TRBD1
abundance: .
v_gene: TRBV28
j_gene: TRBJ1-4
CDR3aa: CASSHLRGRGNEKLFF
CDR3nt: TGTGCCAGCAGTCATCTAAGGGGGCGAGGTAATGAAAAACTGTTTTTT

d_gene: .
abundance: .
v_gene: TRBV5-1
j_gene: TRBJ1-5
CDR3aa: CASKEGTAVGQPQHF
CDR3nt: TGCGCCAGCAAGGAGGGTACCGCCGTTGGTCAGCCCCAGCATTTT

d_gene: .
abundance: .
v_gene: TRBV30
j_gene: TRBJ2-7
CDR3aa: CAWRRGNYEQYF
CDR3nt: TGTGCCTGGCGAAGGGGGAACTACGAGCAGTACTTC

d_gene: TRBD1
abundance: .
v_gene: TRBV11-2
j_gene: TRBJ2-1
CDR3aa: CASSLTPGQGKSEQFF
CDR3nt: TGTGCCAGCAGCTTAACTCCGGGACAGGGTAAGAGTGAGCAGTTCTTC

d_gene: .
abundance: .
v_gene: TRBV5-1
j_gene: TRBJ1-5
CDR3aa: CASSLVAGAEQPQHF
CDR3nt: TGCGCCAGCAGCTTGGTGGCAGGGGCTGAACAGCCCCAGCATTTT

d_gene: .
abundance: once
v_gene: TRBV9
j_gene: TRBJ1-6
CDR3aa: CASSVGPWINKGSPLHF
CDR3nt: TGTGCCAGCAGCGTAGGTCCCTGGATCAACAAGGGGTCACCCCTCCACTTT

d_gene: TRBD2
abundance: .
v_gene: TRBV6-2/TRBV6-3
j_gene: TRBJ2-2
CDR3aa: CASSYSGLAGGPGELFF
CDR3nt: TGTGCCAGCAGTTACTCTGGACTAGCGGGAGGGCCCGGGGAGCTGTTTTTT

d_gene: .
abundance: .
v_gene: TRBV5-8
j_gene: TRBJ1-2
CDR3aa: CASSSNRAIYGYTF
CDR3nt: TGTGCCAGCAGCTCAAACAGGGCGATCTATGGCTACACCTTC

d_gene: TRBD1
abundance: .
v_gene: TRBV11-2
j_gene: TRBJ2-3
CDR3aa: CASSLEGTGSTDTQYF
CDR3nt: TGTGCCAGCAGCTTAGAAGGGACAGGGAGCACAGATACGCAGTATTTT

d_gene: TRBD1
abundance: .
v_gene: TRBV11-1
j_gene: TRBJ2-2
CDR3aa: CASSPGQVSNTGELFF
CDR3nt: TGTGCCAGCAGCCCAGGACAGGTTTCGAACACCGGGGAGCTGTTTTTT

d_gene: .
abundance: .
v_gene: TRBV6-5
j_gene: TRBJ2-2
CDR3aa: CASSYFGQMNTGELFF
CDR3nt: TGTGCCAGCAGTTACTTCGGACAGATGAACACCGGGGAGCTGTTTTTT

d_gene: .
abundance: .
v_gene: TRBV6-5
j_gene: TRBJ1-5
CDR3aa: CASSSRLTGSNQPQHF
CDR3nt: TGTGCCAGCAGTTCCCGTCTCACAGGATCCAATCAGCCCCAGCATTTT

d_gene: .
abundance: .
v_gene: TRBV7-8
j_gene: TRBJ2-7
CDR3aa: CASGLEWTSYEQYF
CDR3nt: TGTGCCAGCGGTTTGGAGTGGACTTCCTACGAGCAGTACTTC

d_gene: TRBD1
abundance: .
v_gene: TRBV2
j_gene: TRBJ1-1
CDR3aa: CASSGDRDTEAFF
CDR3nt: TGTGCCAGCAGTGGGGACAGGGACACTGAAGCTTTCTTT

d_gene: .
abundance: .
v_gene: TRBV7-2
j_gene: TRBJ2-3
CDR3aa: CASSLESSSVRYF
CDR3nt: TGTGCCAGCAGCTTAGAATCTAGCAGTGTTAGGTATTTT

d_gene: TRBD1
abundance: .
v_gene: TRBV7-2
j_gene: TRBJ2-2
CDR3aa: CASSSTGGRTGELFF
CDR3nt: TGTGCCAGCAGCTCGACAGGGGGCCGCACCGGGGAGCTGTTTTTT